This T cell receptor beta chain derives from a study of T cell clonality in common variable immunodeficiency. All CVID subjects were on immunoglobulin replacement for at least one year. Concerning this clone: Its antigen remains unidentified. Read sequence stops 3 residues before the CDR3 end, and the germline J gene provides the missing end.

Whole-study findings and limits: Fewer deletions and N-nucleotide insertions were reportedly seen in common variable immunodeficiency TCR beta sequences.

Profiled with immunoSEQ multiplex PCR; TCRdb holds only in-frame clones, not every one. Its clone listing holds fewer than 10,000 clones. The V gene end was trimmed by 2 bases and the J gene end by 4 bases; junction bases not matched to a gene: 14. The CDR3 has 18 residues. Germline-derived CDR1 and CDR2 are KGHSH and LQKENI. This clonotype originated in a human donor with common variable immunodeficiency. Sequenced sample: peripheral blood mononuclear cells. The rearrangement uses TRBV18 and TRBJ1-1, with 9 bases identical to TRBD1. The chain's CDR3 is CASSPWSPSGQGPTEAFF. CDR3 DNA, as far as it was read: TGTGCCAGCTCACCATGGTCTCCTTCGGGACAGGGTCCCACTGAA. The full variable domain, with the rest looked up from reference TRBV18 and TRBJ1-1, is NAGVMQNPRHLVRRRGQEARLRCSPMKGHSHVYWYRQLPEEGLKFMVYLQKENIIDESGMPKERFSAEFPKEGPSILRIQQVVRGDSAAYFCASSPWSPSGQGPTEAFFGQGTRLTVV.